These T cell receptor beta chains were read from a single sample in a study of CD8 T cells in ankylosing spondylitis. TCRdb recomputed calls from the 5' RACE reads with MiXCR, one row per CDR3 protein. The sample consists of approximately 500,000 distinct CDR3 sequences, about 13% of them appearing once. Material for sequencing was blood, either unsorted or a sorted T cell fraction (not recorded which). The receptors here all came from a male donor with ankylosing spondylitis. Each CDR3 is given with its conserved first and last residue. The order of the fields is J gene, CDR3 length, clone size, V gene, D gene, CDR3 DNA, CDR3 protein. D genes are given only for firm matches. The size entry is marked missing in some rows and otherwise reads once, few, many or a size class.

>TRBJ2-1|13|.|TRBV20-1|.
TGCAGTGCTAGAGTTACAGGAGGGCATGAGCAGTTCTTC
CSARVTGGHEQFF
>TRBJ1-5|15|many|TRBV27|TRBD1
TGTGCCACAAGTGGAACAGGGGGCCTAGATCAGCCCCAGCATTTT
CATSGTGGLDQPQHF
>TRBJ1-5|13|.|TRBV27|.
TGTGCCAGCAGCAGGGTCAGGAATCAGCCCCAGCATTTT
CASSRVRNQPQHF
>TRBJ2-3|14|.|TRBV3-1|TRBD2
TGTGCCAGCAGCCAAGGTACGGGGGGAGATACGCAGTATTTT
CASSQGTGGDTQYF
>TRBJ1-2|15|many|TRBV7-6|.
TGTGCCAGCAGCTTAGCGATATCAGATGTCTATGGCTACACCTTC
CASSLAISDVYGYTF
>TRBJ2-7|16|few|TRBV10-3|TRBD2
TGTGCCATCAGTGAGTCGGTAGCGGGAGAGGCTAACGAGCAGTACTTC
CAISESVAGEANEQYF
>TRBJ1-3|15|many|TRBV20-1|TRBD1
TGCAGTGCTAGAGATGGGACAGCCTCTGGAAACACCATATATTTT
CSARDGTASGNTIYF
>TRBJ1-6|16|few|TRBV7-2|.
TGTGCCAGCAGCCTAGGGGGAGGGCGCATCAATTCACCCCTCCACTTT
CASSLGGGRINSPLHF
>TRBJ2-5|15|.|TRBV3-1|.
TGTGCCAGCAGCCAAGAAGGGGGAGGGACTTCCAGGATCGTCTTC
CASSQEGGGTSRIVF
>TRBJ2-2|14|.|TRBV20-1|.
TGCAGTGCTAGTCTAGACCCGAACACCGGGGAGCTGTTTTTT
CSASLDPNTGELFF
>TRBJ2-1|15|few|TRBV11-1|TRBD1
TGTGCCAGCAGCGTTGGACAGGGGGTAATTAATGAGCAGTTCTTC
CASSVGQGVINEQFF
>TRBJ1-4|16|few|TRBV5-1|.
TGCGCCAGCAGCTTGTCCTCAGGCGGAAGGAATGAAAAACTGTTTTTT
CASSLSSGGRNEKLFF
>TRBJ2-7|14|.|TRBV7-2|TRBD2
TGTGCCAGCAGCTTGCTAGCGGGAGCAGGGGAGCAGTACTTC
CASSLLAGAGEQYF
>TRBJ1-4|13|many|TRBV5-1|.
TGCGCCAGCAGATGGGACGGAAATGAAAAACTGTTTTTT
CASRWDGNEKLFF
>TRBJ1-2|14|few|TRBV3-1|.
TGTGCCAGCAGCCAAGGTTGGGGAAGCTATGGCTACACCTTC
CASSQGWGSYGYTF
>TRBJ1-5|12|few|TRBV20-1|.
TGCAGTGCTAGAGATGACATGGGGAAACAGCATTTT
CSARDDMGKQHF
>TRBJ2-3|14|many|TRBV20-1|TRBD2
TGCAGTGCTAGAGCTAGCGGCAGCACAGATACGCAGTATTTT
CSARASGSTDTQYF
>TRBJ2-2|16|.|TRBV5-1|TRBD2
TGCGCCAGCAGCCCCGGGGGTAGCGGGAGGACCGGGGAGCTGTTTTTT
CASSPGGSGRTGELFF
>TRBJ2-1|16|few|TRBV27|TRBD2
TGTGCCAGCAGCCAGACTAGCGGAGCTGGCCGCAATGAGCAGTTCTTC
CASSQTSGAGRNEQFF
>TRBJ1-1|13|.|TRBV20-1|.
TGCAGTGCCCGGACAAACATGAACACTGAAGCTTTCTTT
CSARTNMNTEAFF
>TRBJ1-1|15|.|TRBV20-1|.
TGCAGTGCTAGAGGGGCCCTTGGGGTGAACACTGAAGCTTTCTTT
CSARGALGVNTEAFF
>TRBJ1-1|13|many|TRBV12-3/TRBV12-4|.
TGTGCCAGCAGCCACAGGGAGAACACTGAAGCTTTCTTT
CASSHRENTEAFF